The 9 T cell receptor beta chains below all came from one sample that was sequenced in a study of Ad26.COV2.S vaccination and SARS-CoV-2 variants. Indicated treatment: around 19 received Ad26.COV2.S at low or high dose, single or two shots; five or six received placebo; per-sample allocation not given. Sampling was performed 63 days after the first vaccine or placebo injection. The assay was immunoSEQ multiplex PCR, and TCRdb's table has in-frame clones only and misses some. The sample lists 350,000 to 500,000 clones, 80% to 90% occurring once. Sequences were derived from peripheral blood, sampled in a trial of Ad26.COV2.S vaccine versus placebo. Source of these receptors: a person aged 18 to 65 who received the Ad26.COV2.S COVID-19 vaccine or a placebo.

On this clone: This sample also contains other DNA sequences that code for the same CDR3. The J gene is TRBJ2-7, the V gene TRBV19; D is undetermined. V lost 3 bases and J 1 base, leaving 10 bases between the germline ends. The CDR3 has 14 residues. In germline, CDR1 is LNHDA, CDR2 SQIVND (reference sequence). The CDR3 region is CASSITVESYEQYV. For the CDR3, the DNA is TGTGCCAGTAGTATTACTGTGGAGTCCTACGAGCAGTACGTC.

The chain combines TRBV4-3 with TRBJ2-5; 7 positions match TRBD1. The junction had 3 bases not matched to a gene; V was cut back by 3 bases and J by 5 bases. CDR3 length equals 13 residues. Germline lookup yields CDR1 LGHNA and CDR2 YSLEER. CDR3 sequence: CASSHTGVETQYF. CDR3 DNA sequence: TGCGCCAGCAGCCACACAGGGGTTGAGACCCAGTACTTC.

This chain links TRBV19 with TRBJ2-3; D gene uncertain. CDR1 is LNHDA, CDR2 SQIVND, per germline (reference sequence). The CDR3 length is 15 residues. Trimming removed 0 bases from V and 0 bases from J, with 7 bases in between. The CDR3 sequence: CASSIDGLSTDTQYF. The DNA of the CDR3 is TGTGCCAGTAGTATAGATGGCCTTAGCACAGATACGCAGTATTTT.

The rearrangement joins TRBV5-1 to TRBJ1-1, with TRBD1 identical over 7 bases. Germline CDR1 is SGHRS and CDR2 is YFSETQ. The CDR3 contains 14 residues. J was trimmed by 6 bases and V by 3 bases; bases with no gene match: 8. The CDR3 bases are TGCGCCAGCAGCTCGACAGGGTCGATGGCTGAAGCTTTCTTT. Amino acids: CASSSTGSMAEAFF.

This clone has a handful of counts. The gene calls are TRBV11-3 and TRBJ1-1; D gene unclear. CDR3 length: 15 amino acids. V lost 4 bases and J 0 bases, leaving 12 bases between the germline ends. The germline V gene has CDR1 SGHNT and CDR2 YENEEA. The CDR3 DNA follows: TGTGCCAGCAGCTACAGCCTGAAAGTGAACACTGAAGCTTTCTTT. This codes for CASSYSLKVNTEAFF.

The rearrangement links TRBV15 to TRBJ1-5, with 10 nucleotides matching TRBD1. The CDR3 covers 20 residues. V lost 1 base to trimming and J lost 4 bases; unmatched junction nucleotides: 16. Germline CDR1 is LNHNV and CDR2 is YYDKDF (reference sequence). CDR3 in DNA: TGTGCCACCAGCAGAGGCCTGGGACAGGGGACGGTTTTGCGGAATCAGCCCCAGCATTTT. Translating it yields CATSRGLGQGTVLRNQPQHF.

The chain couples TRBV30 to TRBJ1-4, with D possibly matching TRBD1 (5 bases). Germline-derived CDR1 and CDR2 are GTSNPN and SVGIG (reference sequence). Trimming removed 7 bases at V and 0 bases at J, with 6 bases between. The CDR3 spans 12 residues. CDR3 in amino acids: CASTATNEKLFF. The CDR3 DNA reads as TGTGCCTCGACAGCAACTAATGAAAAACTGTTTTTT. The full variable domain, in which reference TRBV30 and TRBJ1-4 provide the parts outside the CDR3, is SQTIHQWPATLVQPVGSPLSLECTVEGTSNPNLYWYRQAAGRGLQLLFYSVGIGQISSEVPQNLSASRPQDRQFILSSKKLLLSDSGFYLCASTATNEKLFFGSGTQLSVL.

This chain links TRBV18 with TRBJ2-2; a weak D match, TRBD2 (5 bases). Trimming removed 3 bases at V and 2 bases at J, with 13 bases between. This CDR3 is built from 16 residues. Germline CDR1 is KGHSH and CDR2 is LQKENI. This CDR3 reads CASSPLGLHNTGELFF. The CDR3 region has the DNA TGTGCCAGCTCACCGCTTGGACTCCACAACACCGGGGAGCTGTTTTTT.

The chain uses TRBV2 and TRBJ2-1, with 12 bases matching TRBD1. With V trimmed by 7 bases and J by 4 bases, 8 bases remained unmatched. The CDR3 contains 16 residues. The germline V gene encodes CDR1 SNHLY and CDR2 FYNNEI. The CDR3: CASIRMGQGAYNEQFF. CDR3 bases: TGTGCCAGCATTCGAATGGGACAGGGGGCGTACAATGAGCAGTTCTTC.